This T cell receptor beta chain derives from a study of T cells in Graves' hyperthyroidism and ophthalmopathy. This clonotype was recorded at least ten times. The CDR3 runs 13 residues. Germline V gene sequence: CDR1 SGHNT, CDR2 YENEEA. The V end was cut by 5 bases, the J end by 3 bases, with 11 bases between. There were TCR beta CDR3 regions amplified from RNA transcripts. An initial round of RT-PCR targeting the TCR CDR3 relied on the HTBI primer set. TCRdb re-analysed the multiplex PCR reads in MiXCR, keeping a single row per CDR3 protein. The data show some 760,000 distinct CDR3 sequences, about 14% seen once.

Sample: blood. The chain combines TRBV11-3 with TRBJ2-7; D gene ambiguous. This receptor was identified in a woman under 30 with Graves' hyperthyroidism. The CDR3 region is CASSTKDLYEQYF. Written as DNA, the CDR3 is TGTGCCAGCAGCACGAAAGACCTCTACGAGCAGTACTTC.